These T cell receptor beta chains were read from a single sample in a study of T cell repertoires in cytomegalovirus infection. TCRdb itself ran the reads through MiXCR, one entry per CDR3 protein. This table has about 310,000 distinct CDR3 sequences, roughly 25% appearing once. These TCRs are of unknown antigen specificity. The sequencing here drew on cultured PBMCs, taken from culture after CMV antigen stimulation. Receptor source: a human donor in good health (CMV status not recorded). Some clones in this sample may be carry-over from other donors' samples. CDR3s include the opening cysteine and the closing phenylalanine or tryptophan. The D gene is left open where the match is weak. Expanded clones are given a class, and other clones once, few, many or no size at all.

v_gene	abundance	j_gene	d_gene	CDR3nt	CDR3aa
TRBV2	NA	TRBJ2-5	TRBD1	TGTGCCAGCACCTGGCAGGGGGCTGGTTTAGAGACCCAGTACTTC	CASTWQGAGLETQYF
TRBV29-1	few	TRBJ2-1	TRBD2	TGCAGCGGACGAACTAGCGGTACCTACAATGAGCAGTTCTTC	CSGRTSGTYNEQFF
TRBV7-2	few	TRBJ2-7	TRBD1	TGTGCCAGCAGCCCATCCGGGACAGCATCCGAGCAGTACTTC	CASSPSGTASEQYF
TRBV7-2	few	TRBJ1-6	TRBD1	TGTGCCAGCAGCCCTCGTCGAGGGACAGACCATTCACCCCTCCACTTT	CASSPRRGTDHSPLHF
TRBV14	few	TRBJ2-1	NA	TGTGCCAGCAGCCAGGGGGCGGCTTTCTATGAGCAGTTCTTC	CASSQGAAFYEQFF
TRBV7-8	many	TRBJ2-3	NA	TGTGCCAGCAGCTTAGTAGAGGCAGGGTTGGGCACAGATACGCAGTATTTT	CASSLVEAGLGTDTQYF
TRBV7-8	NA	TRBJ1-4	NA	TGTGCCAGCAGCTTAGAAGGGCAGGGAAGAAAACTGTTTTTT	CASSLEGQGRKLFF
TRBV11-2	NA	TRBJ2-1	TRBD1	TGTGCCAGCAGCTATAGACCGGGACAGGGGAAAAATGAGCAGTTCTTC	CASSYRPGQGKNEQFF
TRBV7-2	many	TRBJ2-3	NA	TGTGCCAGCAGCTTATATAGCAGAGATACGCAGTATTTT	CASSLYSRDTQYF
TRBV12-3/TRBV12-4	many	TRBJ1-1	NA	TGTGCCAGCAGCCGGGACGCAAGGGGAGAAGCTTTCTTT	CASSRDARGEAFF
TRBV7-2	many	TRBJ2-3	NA	TGTGCCAGCAGCCAGGGCAGATGGCTTAGCACAGATACGCAGTATTTT	CASSQGRWLSTDTQYF
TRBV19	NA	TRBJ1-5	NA	TGTGCCAGTAGGAAGGCGGGGATAAGCAATCAGCCCCAGCATTTT	CASRKAGISNQPQHF
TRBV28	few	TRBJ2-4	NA	TGTGCCAGCAGTTTAGAGGGGCAAAACAAAAACATTCAGTACTTC	CASSLEGQNKNIQYF
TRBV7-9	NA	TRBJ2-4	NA	TGTGCCAGCAGCTTAGTCCTCCAGGTGGGAAACATTCAGTACTTC	CASSLVLQVGNIQYF
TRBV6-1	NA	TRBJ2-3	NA	TGTGCCAGCAAGCAGGGGCTTATCCCAGATACGCAGTATTTT	CASKQGLIPDTQYF
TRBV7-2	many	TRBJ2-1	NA	TGTGCCAGCAGCTTTTTAGCAGGGGTACAAGCGGGGCCTTCCTACAATGAGCAGTTCTTC	CASSFLAGVQAGPSYNEQFF
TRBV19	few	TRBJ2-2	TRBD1	TGTGCCAGTAGTAGCACAGGGGGCTCCGGGGAGCTGTTTTTT	CASSSTGGSGELFF
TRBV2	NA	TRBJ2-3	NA	TGTGCCAGCAGTGAAGCGGGCCCCTCAATCTCAGATACGCAGTATTTT	CASSEAGPSISDTQYF
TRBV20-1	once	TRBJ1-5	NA	TGCAGTGCTAGTTTCGGCTCCTCGTACAATCAGCCCCAGCATTTT	CSASFGSSYNQPQHF
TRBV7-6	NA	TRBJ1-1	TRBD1	TGTGCCAGCAGCTTACAGGGGGCACGTGATGAAGCTTTCTTT	CASSLQGARDEAFF
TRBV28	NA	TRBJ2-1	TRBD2	TGTGCCAGCAGTATTTTAGGAGCGGGAGTGGGCGATGAGCAGTTCTTC	CASSILGAGVGDEQFF
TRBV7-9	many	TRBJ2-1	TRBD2	TGTGCCAGCAGCTTAGCCAAGCGGGAGGCTTTCTTC	CASSLAKREAFF
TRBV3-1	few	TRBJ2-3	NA	TGTGCCAGCAGCCAACTGGGGCCGGGTGGCACAGATACGCAGTATTTT	CASSQLGPGGTDTQYF
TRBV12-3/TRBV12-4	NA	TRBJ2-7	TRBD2	TGTGCCAGCCGCGGGGGGGGGACTAGCTCCTACGAGCAGTACTTC	CASRGGGTSSYEQYF